These T cell receptor beta chains were read from a single sample in a study of blood T cell repertoires in COVID-19. Here immunoSEQ multiplex PCR was the method, and the copy in TCRdb shows in-frame clones only, minus some. The table records fewer than 500,000 clones, about nine tenths of them present only once. The specimen was peripheral blood. These receptors were obtained from a woman between 25 and 40 years old with active or convalescent COVID-19. The CDR3 runs from the conserved cysteine through the conserved F or W. A D gene is named only where the DNA matches it firmly. Size values are once, few and many counts, or a class for expanded clones, and some rows have none.

V gene,J gene,D gene,clone size,CDR3 protein,CDR3 DNA
TRBV28,TRBJ2-1,TRBD2,-,CASTDPSGRARNEQFF,TGTGCCAGCACCGACCCTAGCGGGAGGGCCAGGAATGAGCAGTTCTTC
TRBV6-5,TRBJ1-2,-,-,CASSPGEVRYGYTF,TGTGCCAGCAGTCCCGGGGAGGTTCGCTATGGCTACACCTTC
TRBV4-1,TRBJ2-2,TRBD2,-,CASSQGLAGPGELFF,TGCGCCAGCAGCCAAGGACTAGCCGGTCCCGGGGAGCTGTTTTTT
TRBV6-2/TRBV6-3,TRBJ1-1,-,-,CASSYPLGGIENTEAFF,TGTGCCAGCAGTTATCCGCTAGGGGGTATAGAGAACACTGAAGCTTTCTTT
TRBV10-3,TRBJ2-4,TRBD1,-,CATRGQPSDIQYF,TGTGCCACCAGGGGACAGCCTTCGGACATTCAGTACTTC
TRBV6-1,TRBJ2-7,TRBD2,few,CASSEAPLAGNEQYF,TGTGCCAGCAGTGAAGCACCTCTAGCGGGGAACGAGCAGTACTTC
TRBV7-9,TRBJ2-7,TRBD1,once,CASSLEQGGHEQYF,TGTGCCAGCAGCTTAGAACAGGGGGGCCACGAGCAGTACTTC
TRBV18,TRBJ1-1,TRBD1,once,CASSPGTGGASEAFF,TGTGCCAGCTCACCAGGCACAGGGGGCGCCTCTGAAGCTTTCTTT
TRBV5-1,TRBJ1-1,-,-,CASSLDGRGYTEAFF,TGCGCCAGCAGCTTGGACGGCAGGGGATACACTGAAGCTTTCTTT
TRBV2,TRBJ1-1,-,-,CASSEVENTEAFF,TGTGCCAGCAGTGAAGTAGAGAACACTGAAGCTTTCTTT
TRBV3-1/TRBV3-2,TRBJ2-5,-,once,CASSQGTRDKTYF,TGTGCCAGCAGCCAAGGGACTAGGGACAAAACGTACTTC
TRBV3-1/TRBV3-2,TRBJ2-2,TRBD2,-,CASSQAPRGLAGGSGTGELFF,TGTGCCAGCAGCCAAGCCCCCCGCGGCCTAGCGGGAGGGTCGGGCACCGGGGAGCTGTTTTTT
TRBV30,TRBJ1-1,-,-,CAWRPRILTVPNTEAFF,TGTGCCTGGAGACCCCGCATCCTGACAGTCCCGAACACTGAAGCTTTCTTT
TRBV6-5,TRBJ2-1,TRBD2,-,CASSTGLAGGNEQFF,TGTGCCAGCAGTACAGGACTAGCGGGGGGAAATGAGCAGTTCTTC
TRBV6-5,TRBJ1-4,-,-,CASSFVRTGEKLFF,TGTGCCAGCAGTTTCGTCCGAACAGGGGAAAAACTGTTTTTT
TRBV5-4,TRBJ2-7,TRBD2,-,CASSPSLISGRFAEQYF,TGTGCCAGCAGCCCCTCGCTTATTAGCGGGAGATTTGCCGAGCAGTACTTC
TRBV19,TRBJ2-3,TRBD2,-,CASTMGGYADTQYF,TGTGCCAGTACCATGGGGGGGTACGCAGATACGCAGTATTTT
TRBV5-1,TRBJ2-1,-,-,CASSLGGPDEQFF,TGCGCCAGCAGCTTGGGGGGGCCCGATGAGCAGTTCTTC
TRBV4-1,TRBJ2-1,TRBD2,-,CASSLAGAEQFF,TGCGCCAGCAGTCTAGCGGGGGCTGAGCAGTTCTTC
TRBV20-1,TRBJ1-1,-,-,CSASDGQIVLAFF,TGCAGTGCTAGTGACGGACAGATTGTTTTAGCTTTCTTT
TRBV5-4,TRBJ1-5,-,-,CASSLDPGDQPQHF,TGTGCCAGCAGCTTGGACCCAGGGGATCAGCCCCAGCATTTT
TRBV27,TRBJ1-1,-,-,CASSLSWGQATEAFF,TGTGCCAGCAGTTTATCGTGGGGGCAGGCCACTGAAGCTTTCTTT
TRBV7-9,TRBJ1-1,-,few,CASSPDKGTEAFF,TGTGCCAGCAGCCCGGACAAGGGGACTGAAGCTTTCTTT
TRBV10-2,TRBJ2-4,TRBD1,-,CASSEPAGGRNIQYF,TGCGCCAGCAGTGAGCCGGCAGGGGGCCGAAACATTCAGTACTTC
TRBV5-4,TRBJ2-3,TRBD2,-,CASSPPVGSSGAVSTDTQYF,TGTGCCAGCAGCCCTCCGGTGGGTAGTAGCGGGGCAGTTAGCACAGATACGCAGTATTTT
TRBV18,TRBJ2-2,TRBD1,-,CASSPGTVAGELFF,TGTGCCAGCTCACCCGGGACAGTAGCCGGGGAGCTGTTTTTT
TRBV5-1,TRBJ2-7,-,-,CASSFGSGLYEQYF,-
TRBV18,TRBJ1-2,-,once,CASSSDTLNYGYTF,TGTGCCAGCTCTTCGGACACCCTAAACTATGGCTACACCTTC
TRBV5-4,TRBJ1-4,TRBD1,-,CASSFRTGPGEKLFF,TGTGCCAGCAGCTTCCGGACAGGGCCTGGCGAAAAACTGTTTTTT
TRBV5-6,TRBJ1-2,TRBD1,-,CASSWDRGDGYTF,TGTGCCAGCAGCTGGGACAGGGGGGATGGCTACACCTTC
TRBV13,TRBJ1-1,-,-,CASSTSDDSFLMNTEAFF,TGTGCCAGCAGTACAAGCGATGACAGCTTTTTGATGAACACTGAAGCTTTCTTT
TRBV4-1,TRBJ1-1,-,-,CASSQESRGGNTEAFF,TGCGCCAGCAGCCAAGAGTCCCGGGGAGGGAACACTGAAGCTTTCTTT
TRBV15,TRBJ2-5,-,-,CATSRDGAEGKTQYF,TGTGCCACCAGCAGAGATGGGGCGGAGGGAAAGACCCAGTACTTC